The 4 T cell receptor beta chains reported below all come from one sample, sequenced in a study of T cells after yellow fever vaccination. TCRdb re-analysed the 5' RACE reads in MiXCR, keeping a single row per CDR3 protein. The repertoire holds approximately 27,000 distinct CDR3 sequences, with 4.5% to 6% as singletons. Sequenced here: PBMCs, either bulk or a sorted T-cell subset (CD4+, CD8+, memory, or dextramer-sorted; not recorded which), sampled 15 days after the yellow fever booster vaccination. These receptors came from a man under 40 who received the YFV17D yellow fever vaccine.

This clonotype was seen at least ten times. The CDR3 region has the DNA TGCAGTGCTAGAGACCTAGGAAGGAACTATGGCTACACCTTC. This sequence encodes CSARDLGRNYGYTF. This chain uses TRBV20-1 with TRBJ1-2, with D unclear. Germline loops: CDR1 DFQATT, CDR2 SNEGSKA (reference sequence). CDR3 length: 14 residues. The ends were cut back, 0 bases at V and 2 bases at J, with 10 bases in the middle.

This clonotype was seen many times. The chain joins TRBV5-5 to TRBJ1-4; 8 positions agree with TRBD1. Germline assignment: CDR1 SGHKS and CDR2 YYEKEE (reference sequence). The CDR3 is 13 amino acids. The V segment lost 4 bases and the J segment 7 bases; nucleotides outside the gene matches: 3. CDR3 sequence: CASSPTGGEKLFF. CDR3 nucleotides: TGTGCCAGCAGCCCCACAGGGGGTGAAAAACTGTTTTTT.

Notes on this clonotype: Given a much more abundant clone one base away, this may be a read error. The V and J genes are TRBV6-2 or TRBV6-3 and TRBJ2-1, with a tentative D call TRBD2 (6 bases). The CDR3 is 13 amino acids. Trimming pared 6 bases from V and 3 bases from J, leaving 9 bases between. The germline gives CDR1 MNHEY, CDR2 SVGEGT. The CDR3 region is CASSQAGYNEQFF. CDR3 bases: TGTGCCAGCAGCCAAGCGGGCTACAATGAGCAGTTCTTC.

The chain joins TRBV20-1 to TRBJ2-7; D may be TRBD1 (6 bases). The V end lost 6 bases, the J end lost 0 bases, and 9 bases lay between the germline ends. Germline V gene data show CDR1 as DFQATT and CDR2 as SNEGSKA (reference sequence). The CDR3 is 12 amino acids. The CDR3 region is CSARQDSYEQYF. Here the CDR3 DNA reads TGCAGTGCCAGACAGGACTCCTACGAGCAGTACTTC.